This T cell receptor (beta chain) was identified during a study of shared clonotypes between healthy human individuals. Study observations and caveats: Donor scarcity curtailed the genetic and exposure-history diversity represented herein. In several donors, around 5% of naive CD4 clonotypes appeared in common.

To note about this clone: Its antigen is unknown.

Germline V lookup: CDR1 SGHDT, CDR2 YYEEEE. The CDR3 is made up of 14 amino acids. V shed 4 bases and J shed 1 base, with 8 bases lying between them. Some clones are missing from TCRdb's copy, which holds only in-frame ones; the method was immunoSEQ multiplex PCR. This sample has some 1.4 million clones; around 95% occur once, and the top ten carry more than 0.9%. The J gene is TRBJ2-2, the V gene TRBV5-6; D is possibly TRBD2 (6 bases). This TCR was sampled from a man aged 25-40 years in good health. Sequencing was carried out using naive CD4+ T cells sorted from blood. The sample's subset: CD45RA+ positively selected. DNA for the CDR3: TGTGCCAGCAGCCGGGACTTGAACACCGGGGAGCTGTTTTTT. This gives the protein CASSRDLNTGELFF.